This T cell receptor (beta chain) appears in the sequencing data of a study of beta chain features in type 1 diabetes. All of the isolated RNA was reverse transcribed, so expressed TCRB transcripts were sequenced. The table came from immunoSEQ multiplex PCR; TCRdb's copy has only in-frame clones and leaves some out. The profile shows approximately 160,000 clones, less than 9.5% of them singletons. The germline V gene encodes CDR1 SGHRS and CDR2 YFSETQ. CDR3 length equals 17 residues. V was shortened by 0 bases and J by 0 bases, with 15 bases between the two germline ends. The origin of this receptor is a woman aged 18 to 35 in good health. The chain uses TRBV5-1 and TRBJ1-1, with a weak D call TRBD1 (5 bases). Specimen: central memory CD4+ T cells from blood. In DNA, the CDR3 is TGCGCCAGCAGCTTGGACGGGGGTAACAGCTTGAACACTGAAGCTTTCTTT. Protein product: CASSLDGGNSLNTEAFF.